The clone carrying this T cell receptor beta chain was seen a few times. The antigen remains undetermined. TCRdb processed the 5' RACE reads anew with MiXCR; each CDR3 protein has one entry. The sample contains about 520,000 distinct CDR3 sequences, less than 25% of which appear only once. The sample belongs to a study of identical twins. Notes on the study in general: Excess sharing between twins was weaker in beta out-of-frame sequences.

The J segment lost 15 bases and the V segment lost 3 bases, leaving 9 bases of the junction unmatched. CDR1 DFQATT and CDR2 SNEGSKA come from the germline V gene (reference sequence). This CDR3 is 13 amino acids long. This sample also belongs to another study, concerning T cells expressing NK-cell markers.

The genes are TRBV20-1 and TRBJ2-1; 12 bases map to TRBD2. Sample: CD4+ T cells sorted from blood. The sequence was collected from a woman under 30 in good health. DNA of the CDR3: TGCAGTGCTAGTCCCCTAGCGGGAGGGCAGGTGTTCTTC. It codes for CSASPLAGGQVFF.